This T cell receptor beta chain was captured by sequencing in a study of technical replicates of blood from several donors. Generated by immunoSEQ multiplex PCR, the TCRdb table keeps only in-frame clones and is missing some. Among fewer than 85,000 clones listed, 90% to 95% were seen once. Germline V gives CDR1 SEHNR, CDR2 FQNEAQ (reference sequence). This CDR3 comprises 14 residues. With 3 bases removed from V and 1 base from J, the gap between germline ends came to 8 bases. This clone was detected only once. The receptor comes from a human donor in good health. The source material was T cells isolated from PBMCs. The chain recombines TRBV7-9 with TRBJ2-3, with a possible D match to TRBD1 (6 bases). The CDR3 sequence is CASSFRQGTDTQYF. DNA of the CDR3: TGTGCCAGCAGCTTCCGACAGGGCACAGATACGCAGTATTTT.